The rows below give T cell receptor beta chains drawn from one sample of a study of regulatory T cells in long-lasting Graves disease. TCRdb re-called the multiplex PCR reads through MiXCR, storing one row per CDR3 protein. The sample gives about 470,000 distinct CDR3 sequences, more than 12% of which show up once; roughly a sixth is in the top ten. These data are also associated with another study on T cells in Graves' hyperthyroidism and ophthalmopathy.

This sample comprised peripheral blood mononuclear cells (PBMCs), obtained at new diagnosis, from a patient treated with antithyroid drugs. These TCRs come from a woman under 40 with Graves disease. CDR3s include the opening cysteine and the closing phenylalanine or tryptophan. D genes are given only for firm matches. Clone size is not always given. Where it is, it says once, few, many or a class for expanded clones.

>TRBD2|TRBJ2-3|TRBV5-1|many
TGTGCCAGCAGCTTGGGACTAGCGGGGTCAGATACGCAGTATTTT
CASSLGLAGSDTQYF
>-|TRBJ1-2|TRBV5-1|-
TGTGCCAGCAGCGTCGATGAGGACTATGGCTACACCTTC
CASSVDEDYGYTF
>TRBD2|TRBJ2-1|TRBV7-3|-
TGTGCCAGCAGCTTAAGAGGGCAACTAGCGGGATACTCCTACAATGAGCAGTTCTTC
CASSLRGQLAGYSYNEQFF
>TRBD1|TRBJ1-1|TRBV7-9|many
TGTGCCAGCAGCTTTGGGGACAGGGCCAACACTGAAGCTTTCTTT
CASSFGDRANTEAFF
>TRBD1|TRBJ2-2|TRBV12-3/TRBV12-4|many
TGTGCCAGCACCCGTCCCGGGACAGTGAACACCGGGGAGCTGTTTTTT
CASTRPGTVNTGELFF
>-|TRBJ1-2|TRBV20-1|few
TGCAGTGCTAGGGCCTCTGGGGACACTAACTATGGCTACACCTTC
CSARASGDTNYGYTF
>-|TRBJ2-1|TRBV2|many
TGTGCCAGCAGTGAGCACTTCCCCGATGAGCAGTTCTTC
CASSEHFPDEQFF
>-|TRBJ1-3|TRBV18|few
TGTACCAGCTCACCACCGTGGCGGTCCGGGTTTTCTGGAAACACCATATATTTT
CTSSPPWRSGFSGNTIYF
>-|TRBJ1-2|TRBV7-9|many
TGTGCCAGCAGCATGAGCTCGACCCCGCAGGGAGGCTACACCTTC
CASSMSSTPQGGYTF
>TRBD2|TRBJ2-5|TRBV9|-
TGTGCCAGCAGCCGGGGGGAGGGCCCTCGAGAGACCCAGTACTTC
CASSRGEGPRETQYF
>-|TRBJ1-5|TRBV27|-
TGTGCCAGCAGTTTAATTCTTGGGCGCAATCAGCCCCAGCATTTT
CASSLILGRNQPQHF